A selection of T cell receptor beta chains follows, all from one sample in a study of shared clonotypes between healthy human individuals. Method: immunoSEQ multiplex PCR; TCRdb's copy keeps in-frame clones and lacks some. The data show approximately 2,000,000 clones, 93% seen once. The sequenced material came from naive CD8+ T cells from PBMCs. Receptor source: a man younger than 35 in good health. Some clones in this sample may be carry-over from other donors' samples. Each CDR3 is given with its conserved first and last residue. A D gene is named only where the DNA matches it firmly. Where a row states a size, it is once, few, many or the class of an expanded clone; other rows omit it.

d_call | j_call | v_call | clone_size | cdr3_aa | cdr3_nt
TRBD2 | TRBJ2-1 | TRBV29-1 | - | CSVEERGRAYNEQFF | TGCAGCGTTGAAGAACGTGGGAGGGCCTATAATGAGCAGTTCTTC
TRBD2 | TRBJ2-1 | TRBV29-1 | - | CSVHRAGGPRNEQFF | TGCAGCGTTCATAGAGCGGGAGGGCCAAGGAATGAGCAGTTCTTC
- | TRBJ1-2 | TRBV10-3 | - | CAIWQGVGSYGYTF | TGTGCCATCTGGCAGGGAGTGGGAAGCTATGGCTACACCTTC
TRBD2 | TRBJ2-7 | TRBV6-5 | - | CASSPLAGDKEQYF | TGTGCCAGCAGCCCCCTAGCGGGAGATAAGGAGCAGTACTTC
- | TRBJ1-2 | TRBV6-5 | - | CASSRGLLGGYTF | TGTGCCAGCAGCCGCGGACTGTTAGGCGGCTACACCTTC
- | TRBJ2-4 | TRBV7-8 | - | CASSLGWRDIQYF | TGTGCCAGCAGCTTAGGTTGGCGCGACATTCAGTACTTC
- | TRBJ2-7 | TRBV4-1 | - | CASRRQEGHYEQYF | TGCGCCAGCAGGCGTCAAGAGGGCCACTACGAGCAGTACTTC
- | TRBJ2-2 | TRBV27 | - | CASSPTSSGELFF | TGTGCCAGCAGCCCGACCTCGTCCGGGGAGCTGTTTTTT
- | TRBJ2-5 | TRBV5-4 | - | CASSPGPGGSETQYF | TGTGCCAGCAGCCCGGGGCCAGGGGGGTCCGAGACCCAGTACTTC
- | TRBJ2-5 | TRBV2 | - | CASSETQGQETQYF | TGTGCCAGCAGTGAAACACAGGGACAAGAGACCCAGTACTTC
TRBD1 | TRBJ2-7 | TRBV13 | once | CASSLGGQGAYEQYF | TGTGCCAGCAGCTTAGGCGGCCAGGGGGCCTACGAGCAGTACTTC
- | TRBJ2-5 | TRBV6-6 | - | CASSPLPQTQSQTQYF | TGTGCCAGCAGCCCCCTCCCGCAGACGCAGAGCCAGACCCAGTACTTC
- | TRBJ2-7 | TRBV28 | - | CASSLTGGSYEQYF | TGTGCCAGCAGTTTAACCGGAGGCTCCTACGAGCAGTACTTC
- | TRBJ2-1 | TRBV7-2 | - | CASSSRAWVGNEQFF | TGTGCCAGCAGCAGCCGCGCCTGGGTCGGCAATGAGCAGTTCTTC
- | TRBJ2-5 | TRBV28 | - | CASSLMLARRETQYF | TGTGCCAGCAGTTTAATGTTGGCCCGCAGGGAGACCCAGTACTTC
- | TRBJ2-3 | TRBV7-9 | - | CASSHPLKTGRTDTQYF | TGTGCCAGCAGCCACCCCCTCAAGACAGGACGCACAGATACGCAGTATTTT
- | TRBJ1-5 | TRBV27 | - | CASSDGFNQPQHF | TGTGCCAGCTCTGACGGTTTCAATCAGCCCCAGCATTTT
- | TRBJ2-3 | TRBV5-4 | - | CASSLTGLPTDTQYF | TGTGCCAGCAGCCTAACCGGACTCCCCACAGATACGCAGTATTTT
- | TRBJ2-7 | TRBV27 | - | CASSIQGRIYEQYF | TGTGCCAGCAGTATACAGGGCAGGATTTACGAGCAGTACTTC
TRBD1 | TRBJ1-2 | TRBV9 | - | CASSVGTGASYGYTF | TGTGCCAGCAGCGTAGGTACAGGGGCGTCCTATGGCTACACCTTC
- | TRBJ2-1 | TRBV4-1 | once | CASSSLSENEQFF | TGCGCCAGCAGCTCCCTGTCGGAGAATGAGCAGTTCTTC
- | TRBJ2-3 | TRBV7-9 | - | CASSLGSSSTDTQYF | TGTGCCAGCAGCTTAGGTTCCAGCAGCACAGATACGCAGTATTTT
- | TRBJ2-5 | TRBV10-3 | - | CAISEGKETQYF | TGTGCCATCAGTGAGGGGAAAGAGACCCAGTACTTC
TRBD2 | TRBJ2-1 | TRBV7-9 | - | CASSPGLAGPLNEQFF | TGTGCCAGCAGCCCGGGACTAGCGGGCCCCCTCAATGAGCAGTTCTTC
TRBD1 | TRBJ2-5 | TRBV4-2 | once | CASSVMGTGAQETQYF | TGTGCCAGCAGCGTCATGGGGACAGGGGCCCAAGAGACCCAGTACTTC
- | TRBJ2-7 | TRBV5-8 | - | CASSLRQAGTRIRYEQYF | TGTGCCAGCAGCTTAAGACAGGCCGGGACCCGAATTCGCTACGAGCAGTACTTC
- | TRBJ2-7 | TRBV27 | once | CASSPSGVYEQYF | TGTGCCAGCAGTCCCTCGGGGGTCTACGAGCAGTACTTC
TRBD1 | TRBJ2-7 | TRBV9 | - | CASSVGGQGDYEQYF | TGTGCCAGCAGCGTAGGGGGACAGGGGGACTACGAGCAGTACTTC
- | TRBJ1-2 | TRBV28 | - | CASSFPLRGQVLAYGYTF | TGTGCCAGCAGTTTCCCTTTACGGGGGCAAGTACTAGCATATGGCTACACCTTC
- | TRBJ1-1 | TRBV19 | - | CASSIGFGDLNTEAFF | TGTGCCAGTAGTATAGGATTTGGGGATTTGAACACTGAAGCTTTCTTT
TRBD1 | TRBJ1-5 | TRBV19 | - | CASSTRQGLGHSNQPQHF | TGTGCCAGTAGTACACGACAGGGATTGGGGCATAGCAATCAGCCCCAGCATTTT
TRBD1 | TRBJ1-2 | TRBV2 | - | CAAHPGTGGVGYTF | TGTGCCGCCCACCCGGGGACAGGGGGTGTTGGCTACACCTTC
TRBD2 | TRBJ2-1 | TRBV27 | - | CASSLLASGAYNEQFF | TGTGCCAGCAGTTTACTAGCTAGCGGCGCCTACAATGAGCAGTTCTTC
TRBD2 | TRBJ2-1 | TRBV9 | - | CASSEGMSGRAGNEQFF | TGTGCCAGCAGCGAGGGGATGAGCGGGAGGGCCGGCAATGAGCAGTTCTTC
- | TRBJ2-7 | TRBV28 | - | CASSSNWGYEQYF | TGTGCCAGCAGTTCTAACTGGGGCTACGAGCAGTACTTC
- | TRBJ1-2 | TRBV7-9 | - | CASSLGTYRLSNYGYTF | TGTGCCAGCAGCTTAGGGACGTACAGGCTTTCTAACTATGGCTACACCTTC
TRBD1 | TRBJ2-1 | TRBV4-1 | - | CASSQEGQGDYNEQFF | TGCGCCAGCAGCCAAGAGGGACAGGGGGATTACAATGAGCAGTTCTTC
- | TRBJ1-1 | TRBV21-1 | - | CASSKEGGMMEAFF | TGTGCCAGCAGCAAAGAAGGGGGGATGATGGAAGCTTTCTTT
- | TRBJ2-4 | TRBV5-4 | - | CASSLTAGPKNIQYF | TGTGCCAGCAGCTTGACGGCGGGGCCAAAAAACATTCAGTACTTC
- | TRBJ2-4 | TRBV5-1 | - | CASSDKKGLGAKNIQYF | TGCGCCAGCAGCGATAAAAAGGGGCTTGGGGCCAAAAACATTCAGTACTTC
- | TRBJ2-5 | TRBV29-1 | once | CSVSKLGSRETQYF | TGCAGCGTAAGCAAACTCGGGAGTAGGGAGACCCAGTACTTC
TRBD2 | TRBJ2-7 | TRBV5-1 | - | CASSTWTSGNYEQYF | TGCGCCAGCAGCACCTGGACTAGCGGAAACTACGAGCAGTACTTC
TRBD1 | TRBJ2-1 | TRBV6-5 | - | CASTAQGSPYNEQFF | TGTGCCAGCACCGCACAGGGGAGTCCCTACAATGAGCAGTTCTTC
TRBD2 | TRBJ2-7 | TRBV28 | - | CASSLGLAGEDYEQYF | TGTGCCAGCAGTTTAGGGCTAGCGGGAGAGGATTACGAGCAGTACTTC
TRBD1 | TRBJ1-5 | TRBV2 | - | CASSESTDRGGNQPQHF | TGTGCCAGCAGTGAATCCACGGACAGGGGAGGCAATCAGCCCCAGCATTTT
TRBD1 | TRBJ1-1 | TRBV29-1 | - | CSVNSRTGLMNTEAFF | TGCAGCGTCAATAGCCGGACAGGTCTCATGAACACTGAAGCTTTCTTT
- | TRBJ1-5 | TRBV28 | few | CASTGHYSNQPQHF | TGTGCCAGCACCGGACACTATAGCAATCAGCCCCAGCATTTT
- | TRBJ2-1 | TRBV19 | - | CASSMGGSIYNEQFF | TGTGCCAGTAGTATGGGGGGCTCTATTTACAATGAGCAGTTCTTC
TRBD1 | TRBJ2-1 | TRBV19 | - | CASSIAGTGYNEQFF | TGTGCCAGTAGTATAGCCGGGACAGGTTACAATGAGCAGTTCTTC
TRBD2 | TRBJ2-7 | TRBV5-1 | - | CASSLGPVGSGSRYEQYF | TGCGCCAGCAGCTTGGGTCCCGTTGGTAGCGGGAGTAGGTACGAGCAGTACTTC
- | TRBJ2-7 | TRBV19 | few | CATTDSGHEQYF | TGTGCCACCACCGATTCGGGACACGAGCAGTACTTC
TRBD2 | TRBJ2-6 | TRBV27 | - | CASSLLPAGASGANVLTF | TGTGCCAGCAGTTTGCTTCCAGCGGGGGCCTCTGGGGCCAACGTCCTGACTTTC
- | TRBJ2-7 | TRBV28 | - | CASSSFLGGSYEQYF | TGTGCCAGCAGTTCCTTTTTGGGGGGATCCTACGAGCAGTACTTC
TRBD2 | TRBJ2-3 | TRBV7-9 | - | CASSFLTSGSTDTQYF | TGTGCCAGCAGCTTTCTGACTAGCGGGAGTACAGATACGCAGTATTTT
TRBD2 | TRBJ2-7 | TRBV19 | - | CASSHKRGDGYEQYF | TGTGCCAGTAGTCACAAGCGGGGGGACGGTTACGAGCAGTACTTC
TRBD2 | TRBJ2-3 | TRBV27 | - | CASSPLAGGLYTQYF | TGTGCCAGCAGTCCTCTAGCGGGAGGCCTCTATACGCAGTATTTT
- | TRBJ2-3 | TRBV28 | - | CASSLRGITDTQYF | TGTGCCAGCAGTTTGCGGGGAATCACAGATACGCAGTATTTT
- | TRBJ2-7 | TRBV7-3 | - | CASSHEQYF | TGTGCCAGCAGCCACGAGCAGTACTTC
TRBD1 | TRBJ1-2 | TRBV15 | - | CATSPSRTGDGYTF | TGTGCCACCAGCCCCAGCCGGACAGGGGATGGCTACACCTTC
- | TRBJ1-2 | TRBV2 | - | CASSAHIDGLLNYGYTF | TGTGCCAGCAGTGCCCATATAGACGGCCTACTCAACTATGGCTACACCTTC